At least ten counts were recorded for the clone carrying this T cell receptor (beta chain). Its antigen is unknown. This entry belongs to a study of T-cell memory formation after mild COVID-19. Study-wide results and caveats: Researchers found some responding clones in pre-infection memory, a sign that cross-reactive memory joined. Mainly CM and EM harbored the contracting CD4+ clones; mainly EMRA harbored the CD8+ ones. Clones that shrank (day 15 to 85) were balanced CD4/CD8, whereas later expanders leaned CD4+.

5'RACE primed at constant segments yielded TCR alpha and TCR beta cDNA libraries bearing sample barcodes and UMIs. TCRdb reprocessed the 5' RACE reads via MiXCR and lists one record per CDR3 protein. The sample lists 85,000 to 130,000 distinct CDR3 sequences; over 15% were seen once. This CDR3 contains 14 residues. Germline values: CDR1 SGHTA, CDR2 FQGNSA. V was cut by 5 bases and J by 3 bases, with 14 bases left in between. Sample: PBMCs or a T cell subset sorted from them (not recorded which). The receptor comes from an adult woman who had mild COVID-19 (a few samples of this study predate the infection). Cell type and time point are not known. The chain carries TRBV7-2 and TRBJ2-7; D call uncertain. As DNA, the CDR3 is TGTGCCAGCAGCCTTACCGGGCCCTACTACGAGCAGTACTTC. It is translated as CASSLTGPYYEQYF.